This T cell receptor (beta chain) emerged from a study of identical twins (dated by TCRdb to about 2016). For context, the study as a whole: To test whether fetal clonotypes persist, this study deep-sequenced TCR alpha and beta repertoires from monozygotic twins, from unrelated adults of various ages, and from cord blood. Replicate twin experiments were performed at different times using different library preparation protocols to rule out contamination. Study-level results and caveats: Abundant cord blood beta clonotypes carried fewer insertions; young adult naive repertoires showed a weaker similar trend, while memory repertoires showed none. Compared with coincidental sharing between unrelated individuals, an excess of low generation-probability sequences was observed among out-of-frame TCR alpha sequences shared between twins. Because the same donors could not be followed over many years, the conclusions depended on cross-sectional statistical analysis. A weaker excess of twin sharing was found in beta out-of-frame sequences because the signal-to-noise ratio was lowered by fewer shared sequences. Invariant T cells such as MAIT and iNKT could partly confound zero-insertion analyses, although diverse VJ usage argued against such confounding for most clonotypes. In monozygotic twins, recombination models systematically underestimated out-of-frame TCR alpha sharing, but the models matched the sharing seen between unrelated individuals.

The library was generated by 5' RACE. TCRdb shows the sequencer as Illumina HiSeq 2000. Template switching introduced a universal primer binding site; the final cDNA contained a unique molecular identifier, enabling accurate counting of TCR cDNA molecules. First-strand cDNA for TCR alpha and beta chains was synthesized from specific primers in the conserved constant-segment region. To control for contamination, each cDNA library was double barcoded with a SMART-Mk sample barcode plus Illumina barcodes. TruSeq adapter sequences, together with Illumina sample barcodes, were added in two successive PCR steps. The TCR alpha and beta cDNA libraries were sequenced on the Illumina HiSeq platform using custom primers. Per the authors' processing: MiGEC processed the raw reads to extract unique molecular identifiers, while MiXCR was used to determine the CDR3 positions. Recombination models were inferred per individual with the repgenHMM and IGoR tools using an EM algorithm. The analysis of shared clonotypes was done with the tcR package in R, with sharing normalized by the product of cloneset sizes. To study raw recombination without the effects of thymic and clonal selection, out-of-frame nonproductive sequences were analyzed. The raw public data were reprocessed by TCRdb itself: fastp quality trimming at Q25, MiXCR clonotype calling, in-frame beta chains only. Every distinct CDR3 protein forms one entry, paired with its most common genes and DNA. What appears here as the V and J calls and clone size reflects TCRdb's work, not the paper's. The sample data list about 490,000 distinct CDR3 sequences, and around 15% of these were observed just once. The ten largest account for around 0.48% of the sample.

CDR1 and CDR2 are read off the germline V gene as ENHRY and SYGVKD. V loses 4 bases, J loses 0 bases, and the germline ends lie 11 bases apart. The CDR3, cysteine through phenylalanine, is 15 amino acids long. This entry keeps only the CDR3 DNA: 45 bases, framed from base 1. Only healthy Caucasian donors were included. The twin cohort consisted of three pairs of female monozygotic twins, all aged about 18 to 29 years. Positive isolation kits from Invitrogen were used to isolate CD4+ and CD8+ T cell populations. As for this clonotype: Its recognized antigen is unknown. Base qualities were left out, and no much larger clone turns up one base away.

These same data were also listed under a study on yellow fever vaccine responses in identical twins. That second report states: The T cell response to vaccination in identical twins was reported by the authors to appear partly convergent and partly personalized. The study precisely tracked vaccine-responding T cell clones in identical twins.

Here the chain combines TRBV10-3 and TRBJ2-3; possibly the D gene is TRBD2, per 6 matching bases. The sequencing sample was made of CD4+ T cells sorted from blood. The TCR comes from a woman aged 18-29 years in good health. The DNA reads TGTGCCATCAGTGGTGGCAGCGGGAGCACAGATACGCAGTATTTT. The translation is CAISGGSGSTDTQYF.